One sample yielded the 14 T cell receptor beta chains listed below, sequenced in a study of shared clonotypes between healthy human individuals. Produced via immunoSEQ multiplex PCR; TCRdb's table is partial and in-frame only. The data hold fewer than 650,000 clones, with roughly 79% observed a single time. Sequencing was carried out using PBMCs. Receptors originate from a woman aged 35 to 49 in good health. Some clones in this sample may be carry-over from other donors' samples.

The chain carries TRBV4-1 and TRBJ2-5; D remains ambiguous. Trimming pared 2 bases from V and 2 bases from J, leaving 12 bases between. The CDR3 has 15 amino acids. Germline-derived CDR1 and CDR2 are MGHRA and YSYEKL. This chain's CDR3 is CASSQTPQVQETQYF. The CDR3 DNA is TGCGCCAGCAGCCAAACGCCCCAGGTGCAAGAGACCCAGTACTTC.

V and J are TRBV5-1 and TRBJ2-7, with 9 bases lining up with TRBD1. Per the germline V gene, CDR1 is SGHRS and CDR2 is YFSETQ. This CDR3 region has 14 residues. V shed 4 bases and J 7 bases; nucleotides not matched to a gene: 9. CDR3 residues: CASSPGTGSMEQYF. The CDR3 bases are TGCGCCAGCAGCCCCGGGACAGGGTCGATGGAGCAGTACTTC.

The J gene is TRBJ2-3, the V gene TRBV18, with 7 bases fitting TRBD1. This CDR3 is built from 14 residues. In germline, CDR1 is KGHSH, CDR2 LQKENI. Germline trimming cut 6 bases from V and 3 bases from J; bases unmatched to any gene: 6. CDR3 residues: CASSRQGRTDTQYF. The CDR3 bases are TGTGCCAGCTCTAGACAGGGTAGGACAGATACGCAGTATTTT.

The chain combines TRBV7-9 with TRBJ2-5; D may be TRBD2 (5 bases). CDR3 size: 13 residues. CDR1 SEHNR and CDR2 FQNEAQ come from the germline V gene (reference sequence). CDR3 nucleotide sequence: TGTGCTAAGCAGAGGGAGTCGGGAGAGACCCAGTACTTC. It specifies CAKQRESGETQYF.

In the case of this clone: A read error is likely here: a far larger clone is one base away. In DNA form, the CDR3 reads TGTGCCAGCAGGGTAGCGGGGCTATCCTACGAGCAGTACTTC. Translated, it gives CASRVAGLSYEQYF. The genes are TRBV6-5 and TRBJ2-7, with 8 bases identical to TRBD2. V lost 6 bases and J lost 1; bases outside the gene matches: 5. The germline V gene has CDR1 MNHEY and CDR2 SVGAGI. There are 14 residues in the CDR3.

This clone has only a few counts. A much larger clone lies a single base off, so this may be a read error. The J gene is TRBJ1-4, the V gene TRBV30; D remains ambiguous. The germline gives CDR1 GTSNPN, CDR2 SVGIG (reference sequence). The CDR3 totals 16 residues. This CDR3 is CAWSVAAHATNEKLSF. For the CDR3, the DNA is TGTGCCTGGAGTGTAGCTGCCCACGCAACTAATGAAAAACTGTCTTTT.

The gene calls are TRBV5-4 and TRBJ2-1, with D possibly TRBD2 on 5 matching bases. The CDR3 loop spans 16 amino acids. V lost 0 bases to trimming and J lost 5 bases, with 15 bases between them. Germline CDR1 is SGHNT and CDR2 is YYREEE (reference sequence). The CDR3 region has the DNA TGTGCCAGCAGCTTGGCCCCAGCGGTCTACAACAATGAGCAGTTCTTC. Its protein product is CASSLAPAVYNNEQFF. Filled out from reference TRBV5-4 and TRBJ2-1, the complete variable domain reads ETGVTQSPTHLIKTRGQQVTLRCSSQSGHNTVSWYQQALGQGPQFIFQYYREEENGRGNFPPRFSGLQFPNYSSELNVNALELDDSALYLCASSLAPAVYNNEQFFGPGTRLTVL.

This chain links TRBV5-1 with TRBJ2-7, with TRBD1 identical over 7 bases. CDR3 size: 13 residues. Germline loops: CDR1 SGHRS, CDR2 YFSETQ. Unmatched junction bases numbered 2, after V lost 3 bases and J lost 2 bases. Written as DNA, the CDR3 is TGCGCCAGCAGCTGGGGGACAGCCTACGAGCAGTACTTC. Amino acids: CASSWGTAYEQYF.

Comment on this clone: Other nucleotide sequences from this sample produce the same CDR3. CDR3 coding DNA: TGTGCCATCAGTGAGTTAAGCGGACAATACAATGAGCAGTTCTTC. It specifies CAISELSGQYNEQFF. The V call is TRBV10-3, the J call TRBJ2-1, with D perhaps being TRBD1 or TRBD2 (5 bases each). The V gene's germline CDR1 is ENHRY and CDR2 SYGVKD. The CDR3 extends over 15 amino acids. V gave up 1 base and J gave up 4 bases, with 11 bases separating them.

The chain couples TRBV5-1 to TRBJ2-7; D remains ambiguous. V was cut by 1 base and J by 1 base, with 12 bases left in between. This CDR3 is 15 amino acids long. The germline CDR1 and CDR2 sequences are SGHRS and YFSETQ. The CDR3 bases are TGCGCCAGCAGCTTGTTCCGGGCAGCATCCTACGAGCAGTACTTC. It specifies CASSLFRAASYEQYF.

The CDR3 here is CASTMTPTNEKLFF. Written as DNA, the CDR3 is TGCGCCAGCACCATGACACCGACTAATGAAAAACTGTTTTTT. This chain uses TRBV5-1 with TRBJ1-4; D gene uncertain. Trimming left V 6 bases short and J 2 bases short, with 11 bases between. CDR3 length: 14 residues. Germline CDR1 reads SGHRS; CDR2 reads YFSETQ.

About this clone: A far more abundant clone sits one base away, making this likely a read error. The sample holds other DNA sequences that translate to the same CDR3. The rearrangement links TRBV30 to TRBJ1-1; D is possibly TRBD1 (6 bases). CDR3 size: 14 residues. Germline loops: CDR1 GTSNPN, CDR2 SVGIG (reference sequence). Trimming cost V 4 bases and J 5 bases, with 17 bases left between them. The CDR3 loop reads CAWKAGHRNTEAFF. The DNA for the CDR3 is TGTGCCTGGAAAGCGGGACATCGGAATACTGAAGCTTTCTTT.

The chain is built from TRBV7-9 and TRBJ2-2, with D perhaps assigned TRBD1 or TRBD2 (5 bases each). V gave up 1 base and J gave up 6 bases, with 12 bases separating them. CDR1 is SEHNR and CDR2 is FQNEAQ in the germline V gene (reference sequence). The CDR3 runs to 15 residues. The CDR3 nucleotides are TGTGCCAGCAGCTTAGAGGGACCCGGGCCCGGGGAGCTGTTTTTT. As protein: CASSLEGPGPGELFF.

The V gene is TRBV9, the J gene TRBJ1-2; D possibly corresponds to TRBD1 (6 bases). This CDR3 contains 13 residues. V lost 3 bases and J lost 6, with 12 bases in between. Germline V lookup: CDR1 SGDLS, CDR2 YYNGEE. For the CDR3, the DNA is TGTGCCAGCAGCGGCCGGGACACTGATGGCTACACCTTC. It yields the protein CASSGRDTDGYTF.